A single T cell receptor (beta chain) is shown here with its context. The antigen is not known. The ends lost 4 bases at V and 5 bases at J; junction bases unmatched: 6. The CDR3 covers 15 residues. Germline V lookup: CDR1 SGHRS, CDR2 YFSETQ. Treatment reported: randomized to nivolumab then ipilimumab (arm A) or the reverse (arm B). The data stem from a study of sequential checkpoint blockade in melanoma. General study findings and limits: About 30 times likelier clinical benefit followed increased tumor T-cell fraction and clonality.

Profiling relied on immunoSEQ multiplex PCR, and the TCRdb table lists in-frame clones only, not all of them. Seen here are around 2,900 clones, about a quarter observed once, and the top ten hold approximately 10%. The source was tumor tissue (inferred from file names), collected from a patient given nivolumab and ipilimumab in sequence. The chain couples TRBV5-1 to TRBJ2-7; TRBD2 aligns across 13 bases. The sequence derives from a human donor with melanoma. The CDR3 DNA is TGCGCCAGCAGCCCTACCGGACTAGCGGGGGACGAGCAGTACTTC. It yields the protein CASSPTGLAGDEQYF.